This TCR beta chain was identified during a study of T-cell memory formation after mild COVID-19. Whole-study findings and limits: Second-wave clones that peaked on day 37 lacked confirmed SARS-CoV-2 specificity.

TCRdb passed the 5' RACE reads through MiXCR, listing each CDR3 protein once. This sample yields tens of thousands of distinct CDR3 sequences, of which approximately 10% are seen a single time; roughly 29% belongs to the top ten. This clonotype was detected many times. Its specificity is not known. This receptor was identified in a man between 18 and 35 years old who had mild COVID-19 (a few samples of this study predate the infection). Cell type and time point are not known. The specimen was PBMCs or a T cell subset sorted from them (not recorded which).

The DNA of the CDR3 is TGTGCCATCAGTGACCAGGTCGCCTCTGGGGCCAACGTCCTGACTTTC. It specifies CAISDQVASGANVLTF. The gene calls are TRBV10-3 and TRBJ2-6; D gene uncertain. Looked up from germline, CDR1 is ENHRY and CDR2 is SYGVKD. This CDR3 contains 16 residues. Deletions cut 3 bases from V and 0 bases from J, with 9 bases between.